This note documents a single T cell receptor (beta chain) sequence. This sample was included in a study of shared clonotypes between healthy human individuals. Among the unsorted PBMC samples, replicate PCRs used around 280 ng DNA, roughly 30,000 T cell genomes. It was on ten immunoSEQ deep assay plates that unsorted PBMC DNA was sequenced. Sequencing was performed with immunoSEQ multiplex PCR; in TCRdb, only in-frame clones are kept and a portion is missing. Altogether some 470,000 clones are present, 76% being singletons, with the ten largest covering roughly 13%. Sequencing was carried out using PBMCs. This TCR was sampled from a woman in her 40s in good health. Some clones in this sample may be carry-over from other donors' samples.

CDR3 DNA: TGTGCCAGCAGCTTAGTCCTCCAGGAGCAGTACTTC. As protein: CASSLVLQEQYF. The chain combines TRBV7-9 with TRBJ2-7; D gene ambiguous. With 1 base removed from V and 7 bases from J, the gap between germline ends came to 8 bases. The germline CDR1 and CDR2 sequences are SEHNR and FQNEAQ (reference sequence). The CDR3 runs to 12 residues. Based on the CDR3 plus reference TRBV7-9 and TRBJ2-7, the full variable domain is DTGVSQNPRHKITKRGQNVTFRCDPISEHNRLYWYRQTLGQGPEFLTYFQNEAQLEKSRLLSDRFSAERPKGSFSTLEIQRTEQGDSAMYLCASSLVLQEQYFGPGTRLTVT.